One sample yielded the 4 T cell receptor beta chains listed below, sequenced in a study of cytomegalovirus exposure and HLA in healthy donors. Primers: 60 Vbeta forward and 13 Jbeta reverse. Assay: immunoSEQ multiplex PCR; the TCRdb copy retains only in-frame clones and omits some. This repertoire shows 150,000 to 200,000 clones, approximately 78% found once; its top ten account for 5.5% to 7%. The sequencing sample was made of PBMCs. The receptors stem from a woman aged 50 to 60 in good health and CMV-seropositive.

V usage is TRBV30 and J usage is TRBJ2-7; the D gene is possibly TRBD2 (7 bases). Germline V gene lookup returns CDR1 GTSNPN and CDR2 SVGIG (reference sequence). Trimming left V 1 base short and J 6 bases short, with 19 bases between. The CDR3 extends over 15 amino acids. CDR3 region: CAWSGGVRGAGEQYF. The CDR3 region has the DNA TGTGCCTGGAGTGGGGGGGTTCGGGGGGCGGGCGAGCAGTACTTC.

On this clone itself: Germline and junction disagree at one end, which may indicate a read error. The chain uses TRBV7-9 and TRBJ2-5, with 7 positions matching TRBD1. CDR3 length: 14 amino acids. CDR1 SEHNR and CDR2 FQNEAQ come from the germline V gene (reference sequence). The CDR3 DNA is TGTTCCAGCAGCCAGTACCGGGACAGAGAGACCCAGTACTTC. Encoded protein: CSSSQYRDRETQYF.

This clone was recorded only once. This chain connects TRBV10-1 to TRBJ2-2, with a weak D call TRBD2 (6 bases). The CDR3 extends over 12 amino acids. The V end was cut by 6 bases, the J end by 6 bases, with 8 bases between. CDR1 WNHNN and CDR2 SYGVQD come from the germline V gene (reference sequence). For the CDR3, the DNA is TGCGCCAGCAGCCCGGGGGCCGGGGAGCTGTTTTTT. Residues: CASSPGAGELFF.

This clone appeared many times. The chain employs TRBV2 and TRBJ2-7; the match to TRBD1 covers 7 bases. Germline CDR1 SNHLY, CDR2 FYNNEI. CDR3 length equals 13 residues. Trimming took 5 bases from V and 5 from J; bases not matched to a gene: 6. CDR3 DNA: TGTGCCAGCAGTCGACAGGGTTTCCACGAGCAGTACTTC. It translates to CASSRQGFHEQYF.